A selection of T cell receptor beta chains follows, all from one sample in a study of response to subunit inactivated influenza vaccine. TCRdb redid the calling of the RT-PCR reads with MiXCR, one entry per CDR3 protein. Among about half a million distinct CDR3 sequences listed, roughly 23% were seen once. The sample consisted of CD4+ T cells sorted from PBMCs, taken roughly 5 days after vaccination. The receptors shown here come from a man in his forties or fifties who received an inactivated influenza vaccine. CDR3s include the opening cysteine and the closing phenylalanine or tryptophan. The D gene is left open where the match is weak. Clone size is not always given. Where it is, it says once, few, many or a class for expanded clones.

D gene | clone size | J gene | V gene | CDR3 protein | CDR3 DNA
TRBD1 | few | TRBJ2-3 | TRBV4-3 | CASSIQGARGDTQYF | TGCGCCAGCAGCATCCAGGGGGCCCGGGGGGATACGCAGTATTTT
NA | NA | TRBJ2-1 | TRBV27 | CASSPRAESYNEQFF | TGTGCCAGCAGTCCCCGAGCGGAGTCCTACAATGAGCAGTTCTTC
NA | NA | TRBJ2-3 | TRBV5-1 | CASSPITPGGLTDTQYF | TGCGCCAGCAGCCCAATCACCCCCGGGGGGCTCACAGATACGCAGTATTTT
NA | NA | TRBJ2-3 | TRBV5-1 | CASSLPVGRTDTQYF | TGCGCCAGCAGCTTGCCTGTGGGTAGAACAGATACGCAGTATTTT
TRBD2 | NA | TRBJ2-1 | TRBV28 | CASSNGLAGADEQFF | TGTGCCAGCAGTAATGGACTAGCGGGAGCCGATGAGCAGTTCTTC
TRBD1 | few | TRBJ2-1 | TRBV24-1 | CATSRDRADNEQFF | TGTGCCACCAGTCGGGACAGGGCCGACAATGAGCAGTTCTTC
TRBD1 | few | TRBJ2-7 | TRBV7-9 | CASSLAPWTGIYEQYF | TGTGCCAGCAGCTTAGCCCCCTGGACAGGGATCTACGAGCAGTACTTC
NA | few | TRBJ2-1 | TRBV5-4 | CASSGATYNEQFF | TGTGCCAGCAGCGGTGCTACGTACAATGAGCAGTTCTTC
NA | few | TRBJ1-6 | TRBV25-1 | CASSDRQWNSPLHF | TGTGCCAGCAGTGATCGACAGTGGAATTCACCCCTCCACTTT
TRBD1 | few | TRBJ1-1 | TRBV28 | CATMTGGARTEAFF | TGTGCCACGATGACAGGGGGCGCACGCACTGAAGCTTTCTTT
NA | NA | TRBJ2-7 | TRBV7-9 | CASSLLWGLGDPYEQYF | TGTGCCAGCAGCTTACTGTGGGGACTCGGAGACCCTTACGAGCAGTACTTC
NA | few | TRBJ1-3 | TRBV6-1 | CASSEASYLNTIYF | TGTGCCAGCAGTGAAGCGTCTTATCTAAACACCATATATTTT
NA | NA | TRBJ1-2 | TRBV28 | CASSFPNYGYTF | TGTGCCAGCAGTTTCCCTAACTATGGCTACACCTTC
NA | few | TRBJ1-2 | TRBV7-3 | CASSAHRERPEGYTF | TGTGCCAGCAGCGCCCACAGGGAGCGACCGGAGGGCTACACCTTC
TRBD2 | few | TRBJ2-5 | TRBV6-2/TRBV6-3 | CASSSYRLAGGQETQYF | TGTGCCAGCAGTTCCTATCGACTAGCGGGCGGCCAAGAGACCCAGTACTTC
NA | few | TRBJ2-1 | TRBV6-1 | CASSEVQGGFYNEQFF | TGTGCCAGCAGTGAAGTGCAGGGCGGGTTCTACAATGAGCAGTTCTTC
TRBD2 | NA | TRBJ2-3 | TRBV30 | CAWSALAGASDTQYF | TGTGCCTGGAGCGCCCTAGCGGGGGCATCGGATACGCAGTATTTT
NA | NA | TRBJ2-3 | TRBV12-3/TRBV12-4 | CATYFSGGSDTQYF | TGTGCCACCTATTTTAGCGGAGGGTCGGATACGCAGTATTTT
NA | NA | TRBJ2-5 | TRBV12-3/TRBV12-4 | CASSLSGSEETQYF | TGTGCCAGCAGTCTGAGTGGCAGCGAAGAGACCCAGTACTTC
NA | NA | TRBJ2-5 | TRBV29-1 | CSVGWPETQYF | TGCAGCGTTGGATGGCCAGAGACCCAGTACTTC
TRBD1 | few | TRBJ2-7 | TRBV15 | CATSGYRGPGEQYF | TGTGCCACCAGCGGATACAGGGGGCCGGGTGAGCAGTACTTC